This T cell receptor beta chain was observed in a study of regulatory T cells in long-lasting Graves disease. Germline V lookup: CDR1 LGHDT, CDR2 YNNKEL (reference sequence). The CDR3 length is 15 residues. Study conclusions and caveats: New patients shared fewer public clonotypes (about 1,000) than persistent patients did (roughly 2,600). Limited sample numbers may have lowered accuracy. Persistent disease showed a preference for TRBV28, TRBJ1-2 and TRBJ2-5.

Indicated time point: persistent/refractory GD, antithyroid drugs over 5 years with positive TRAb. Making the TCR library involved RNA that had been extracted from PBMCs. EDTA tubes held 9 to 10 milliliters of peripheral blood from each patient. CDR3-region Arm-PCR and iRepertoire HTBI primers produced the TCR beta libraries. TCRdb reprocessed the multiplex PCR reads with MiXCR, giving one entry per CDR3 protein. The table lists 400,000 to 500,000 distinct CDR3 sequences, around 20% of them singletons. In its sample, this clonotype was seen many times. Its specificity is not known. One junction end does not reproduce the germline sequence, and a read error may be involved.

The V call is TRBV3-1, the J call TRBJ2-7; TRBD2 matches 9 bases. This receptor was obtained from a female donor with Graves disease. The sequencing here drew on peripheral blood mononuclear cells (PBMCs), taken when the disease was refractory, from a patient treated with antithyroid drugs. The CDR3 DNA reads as TGTGCCAGCAGTCAAGCGGCGGGAGGGCCTTACGAGCAGTACTTC. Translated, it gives CASSQAAGGPYEQYF.